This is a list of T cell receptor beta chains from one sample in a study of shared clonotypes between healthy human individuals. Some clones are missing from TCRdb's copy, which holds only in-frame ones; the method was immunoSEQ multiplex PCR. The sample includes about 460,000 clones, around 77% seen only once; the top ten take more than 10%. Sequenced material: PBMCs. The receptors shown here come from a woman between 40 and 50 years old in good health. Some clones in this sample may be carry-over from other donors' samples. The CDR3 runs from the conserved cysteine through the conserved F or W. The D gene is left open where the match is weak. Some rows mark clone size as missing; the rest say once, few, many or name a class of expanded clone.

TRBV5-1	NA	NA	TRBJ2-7	CASSLESREQYF	TGCGCCAGCAGCTTGGAGTCCCGCGAGCAGTACTTC
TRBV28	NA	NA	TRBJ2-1	CASSSHPYNEQFF	TGTGCCAGCAGTTCCCACCCTTACAATGAGCAGTTCTTC
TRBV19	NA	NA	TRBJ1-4	CASSGRLGATNEKLFF	TGTGCCAGTAGTGGACGATTAGGTGCAACTAATGAAAAACTGTTTTTT
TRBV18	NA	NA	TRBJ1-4	CASSPIRGNEKLFF	TGTGCCAGCTCACCGATCAGGGGTAACGAAAAACTGTTTTTT
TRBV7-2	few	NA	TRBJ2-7	CASSLEGGRRLPYEQYF	TGTGCCAGCAGCTTAGAAGGGGGGCGACGCCTTCCCTACGAGCAGTACTTC
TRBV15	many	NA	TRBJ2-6	CATSREGSGANVLTF	TGTGCCACCAGCAGAGAAGGGTCTGGGGCCAACGTCCTGACTTTC
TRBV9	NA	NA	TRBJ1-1	CASSVLQSHEAFF	TGTGCCAGCAGCGTCTTACAGTCACATGAAGCTTTCTTT
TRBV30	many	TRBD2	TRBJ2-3	CARSSGGTDTQYF	TGTGCCCGATCTAGCGGAGGCACAGATACGCAGTATTTT
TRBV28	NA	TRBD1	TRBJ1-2	CASSWGRGRHGGYTF	TGTGCCAGCAGTTGGGGCAGGGGGAGACACGGTGGCTACACCTTC
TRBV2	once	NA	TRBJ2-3	CASSSEGVGDTQYF	TGTGCCAGCAGTAGCGAAGGAGTAGGAGATACGCAGTATTTT
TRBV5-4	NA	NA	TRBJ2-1	CASSQVQGINSYNEQFF	TGTGCCAGCAGCCAAGTCCAGGGCATTAACTCCTACAATGAGCAGTTCTTC
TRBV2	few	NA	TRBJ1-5	CASSREYRDQPQHF	TGTGCCAGCAGCCGGGAATACAGGGACCAGCCCCAGCATTTT
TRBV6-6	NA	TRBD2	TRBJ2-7	CASSYPLAGGYEQYF	TGTGCCAGCAGTTACCCGCTAGCGGGAGGGTACGAGCAGTACTTC
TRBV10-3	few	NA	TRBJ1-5	CAINRDLGQPQHF	TGTGCCATCAACAGGGATTTGGGTCAGCCCCAGCATTTT
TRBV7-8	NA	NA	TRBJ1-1	CASSRIDRNTEAFF	TGTGCCAGCAGCCGAATTGACAGGAACACTGAAGCTTTCTTT
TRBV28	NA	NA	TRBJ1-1	CASSPSGVFTEAFF	TGTGCCAGCAGTCCTTCAGGGGTTTTCACTGAAGCTTTCTTT
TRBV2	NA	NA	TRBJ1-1	CASSLDVNTEAFF	TGTGCCAGCAGTCTAGACGTGAACACTGAAGCTTTCTTT
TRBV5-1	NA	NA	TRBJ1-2	CASSLAGGPHYGYTF	TGCGCCAGCAGCTTGGCCGGGGGGCCTCACTATGGCTACACCTTC
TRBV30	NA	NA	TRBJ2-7	CAWSATTLMGGKARAYEQYF	TGTGCCTGGAGTGCCACCACCCTCATGGGCGGGAAGGCGAGAGCCTACGAGCAGTACTTC
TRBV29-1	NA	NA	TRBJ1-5	CSVGHRDQPQHF	TGCAGCGTTGGGCACAGGGATCAGCCCCAGCATTTT
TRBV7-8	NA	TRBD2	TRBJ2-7	CASSLGTSGIYEQYF	TGTGCCAGCAGCCTTGGGACTAGCGGGATCTACGAGCAGTACTTC
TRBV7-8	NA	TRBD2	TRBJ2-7	CASSHTRGGYYEQYF	TGTGCCAGCAGCCACACTCGGGGGGGCTACTACGAGCAGTACTTC
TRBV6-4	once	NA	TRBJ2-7	CASLGTYEQYF	TGTGCCAGCCTTGGAACCTACGAGCAGTACTTC
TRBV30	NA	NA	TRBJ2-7	CAGGSRTTYEQYF	TGTGCGGGAGGTAGCAGGACCACCTACGAGCAGTACTTC
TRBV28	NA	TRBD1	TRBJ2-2	CASSSHPGQDSGELFF	TGTGCCAGCAGTTCCCACCCGGGACAGGACTCCGGGGAGCTGTTTTTT
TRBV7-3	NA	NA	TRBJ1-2	CASSPGPQSDGYGYTF	TGTGCCAGCAGCCCCGGACCTCAGAGCGACGGCTATGGCTACACCTTC
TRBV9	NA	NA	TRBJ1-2	CASSPPEGWVGGYTF	TGTGCCAGCAGCCCCCCAGAGGGATGGGTCGGTGGCTACACCTTC
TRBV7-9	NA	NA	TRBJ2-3	CASSPSRGADTQYF	TGTGCCAGCAGCCCGTCGAGGGGGGCAGATACGCAGTATTTT
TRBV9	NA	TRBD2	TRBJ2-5	CASSVGGSGSETQYF	TGTGCCAGCAGCGTAGGTGGTAGCGGGAGTGAGACCCAGTACTTC
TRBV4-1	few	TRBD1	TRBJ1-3	CASSWTGNSGNTIYF	TGCGCCAGCAGCTGGACAGGGAACTCTGGAAACACCATATATTTT
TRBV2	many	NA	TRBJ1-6	CASSSLGTLSPLHF	TGTGCCAGCAGCTCCTTGGGTACCTTGTCACCCCTCCACTTT
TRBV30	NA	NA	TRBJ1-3	CACDRSSGNTIYF	TGTGCCTGCGACCGATCTTCTGGAAACACCATATATTTT
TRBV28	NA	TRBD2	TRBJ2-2	CASRRLAGFTGELFF	TGTGCCAGCAGAAGACTAGCGGGATTTACCGGGGAGCTGTTTTTT
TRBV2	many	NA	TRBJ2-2	CASSVAAGELFF	TGTGCCAGCAGTGTGGCCGCCGGGGAGCTGTTTTTT
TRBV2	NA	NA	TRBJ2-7	CASSERDQEQYF	TGTGCCAGCAGTGAAAGGGATCAAGAGCAGTACTTC
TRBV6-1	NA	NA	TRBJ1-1	CASSEGGTEAFF	TGTGCCAGCAGTGAAGGGGGAACTGAAGCTTTCTTT
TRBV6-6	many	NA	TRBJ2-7	CASSYSPTSYEQYF	TGTGCCAGCAGTTACTCGCCAACATCCTACGAGCAGTACTTC
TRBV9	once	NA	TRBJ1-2	CASSPRGANYGYTF	TGTGCCAGCAGCCCGAGGGGTGCCAACTATGGCTACACCTTC
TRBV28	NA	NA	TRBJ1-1	CATTRGTGEAFF	TGTGCCACCACCCGGGGTACTGGTGAAGCTTTCTTT
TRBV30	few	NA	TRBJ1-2	CAWRLQGAVGGYTF	TGTGCCTGGAGGCTCCAAGGGGCCGTCGGTGGCTACACCTTC
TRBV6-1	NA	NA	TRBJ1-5	CASSGQSNQPQHF	TGTGCCAGCAGTGGTCAGAGCAATCAGCCCCAGCATTTT
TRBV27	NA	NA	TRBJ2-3	CASSLSPGANTQYF	TGTGCCAGCAGTTTATCGCCGGGCGCAAATACGCAGTATTTT
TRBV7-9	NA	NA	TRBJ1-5	CASSLGTTGDQPQHF	TGTGCCAGCAGCTTAGGGACCACGGGCGATCAGCCCCAGCATTTT
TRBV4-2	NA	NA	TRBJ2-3	CASSQSTRDSSDTQYF	TGTGCCAGCAGCCAAAGTACCCGGGACTCCTCAGATACGCAGTATTTT
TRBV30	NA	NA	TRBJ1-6	CAWSRNSPLHF	TGTGCCTGGAGCAGGAATTCACCCCTCCACTTT
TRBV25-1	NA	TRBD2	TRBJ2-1	CASSDSSGSSYNEQFF	TGTGCCAGCAGTGACTCTAGCGGGAGCTCCTACAATGAGCAGTTCTTC
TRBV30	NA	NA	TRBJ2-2	CAWSPGRLLTGELFF	TGTGCCTGGAGCCCTGGGAGGCTACTCACCGGGGAGCTGTTTTTT
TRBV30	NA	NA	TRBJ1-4	CAWRPANEKLFF	TGTGCCTGGAGACCCGCTAATGAAAAACTGTTTTTT
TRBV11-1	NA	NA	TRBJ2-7	CASSAQAYEQYF	TGTGCCAGCAGCGCACAGGCCTACGAGCAGTACTTC
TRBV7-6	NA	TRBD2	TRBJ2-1	CASSRRLAGVSYNEQFF	TGTGCCAGCAGTCGTAGACTAGCGGGAGTGTCCTACAATGAGCAGTTCTTC
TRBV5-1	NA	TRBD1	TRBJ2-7	CASSDGTEPYEQYF	TGCGCCAGCAGCGACGGGACAGAACCTTACGAGCAGTACTTC